This T cell receptor beta chain was captured in a study of T-cell reconstitution after alpha-beta-depleted transplantation in children. Unique molecular identifiers were used in preparing the TCRbeta library. TCRdb passed the PCR reads through MiXCR, listing each CDR3 protein once. Among around 440,000 distinct CDR3 sequences listed, 16% were seen once. This CDR3 spans 13 amino acids. The germline V gene encodes CDR1 SNHLY and CDR2 FYNNEI. The V and J ends lost 7 bases and 0 bases respectively, with 10 bases between them. The sequencing used PBMCs, mostly from graft donor cells, collected 360 days after TCRalphabeta/CD19-depleted stem cell transplant. The sequence came from a boy less than two years old who had a stem cell transplant for Wiskott-Aldrich syndrome, so the T cells may come from the graft donor. The rearrangement links TRBV2 to TRBJ2-7; tentatively, D is TRBD1 (5 bases). The CDR3 DNA is TGTGCCAGCATGGACATTCCCTCCTACGAGCAGTACTTC. The encoded protein is CASMDIPSYEQYF.